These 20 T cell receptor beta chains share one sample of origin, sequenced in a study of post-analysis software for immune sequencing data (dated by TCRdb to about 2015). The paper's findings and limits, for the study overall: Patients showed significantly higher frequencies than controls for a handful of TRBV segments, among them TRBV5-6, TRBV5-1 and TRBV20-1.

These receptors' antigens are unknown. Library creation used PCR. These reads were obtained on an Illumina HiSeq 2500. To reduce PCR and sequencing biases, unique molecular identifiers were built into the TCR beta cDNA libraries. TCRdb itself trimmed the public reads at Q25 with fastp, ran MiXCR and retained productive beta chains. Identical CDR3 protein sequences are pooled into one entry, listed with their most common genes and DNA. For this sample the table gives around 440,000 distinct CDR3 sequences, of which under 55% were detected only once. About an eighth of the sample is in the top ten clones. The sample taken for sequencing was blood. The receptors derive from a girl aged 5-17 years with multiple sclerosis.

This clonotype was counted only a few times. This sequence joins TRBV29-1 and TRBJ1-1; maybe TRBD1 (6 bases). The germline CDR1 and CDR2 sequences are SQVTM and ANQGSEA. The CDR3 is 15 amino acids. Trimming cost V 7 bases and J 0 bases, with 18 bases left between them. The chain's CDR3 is CSAPLGGGVNTEAFF. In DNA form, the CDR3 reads TGCAGCGCTCCCCTTGGGGGGGGCGTGAACACTGAAGCTTTCTTT.

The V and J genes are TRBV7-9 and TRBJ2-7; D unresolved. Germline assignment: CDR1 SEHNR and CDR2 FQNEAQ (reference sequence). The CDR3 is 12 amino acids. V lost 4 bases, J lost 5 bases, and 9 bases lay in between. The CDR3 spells CASSSLYDEQYF. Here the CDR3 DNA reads TGTGCCAGCAGCTCCCTCTATGACGAGCAGTACTTC.

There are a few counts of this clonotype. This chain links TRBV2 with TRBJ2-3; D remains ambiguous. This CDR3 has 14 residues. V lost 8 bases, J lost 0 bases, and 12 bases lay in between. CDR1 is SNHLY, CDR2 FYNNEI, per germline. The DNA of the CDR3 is TGTGCCAGCGAAGTGGCCGAAAGCACAGATACGCAGTATTTT. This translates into CASEVAESTDTQYF. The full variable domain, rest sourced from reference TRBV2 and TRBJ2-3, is EPEVTQTPSHQVTQMGQEVILRCVPISNHLYFYWYRQILGQKVEFLVSFYNNEISEKSEIFDDQFSVERPDGSNFTLKIRSTKLEDSAMYFCASEVAESTDTQYFGPGTRLTVL.

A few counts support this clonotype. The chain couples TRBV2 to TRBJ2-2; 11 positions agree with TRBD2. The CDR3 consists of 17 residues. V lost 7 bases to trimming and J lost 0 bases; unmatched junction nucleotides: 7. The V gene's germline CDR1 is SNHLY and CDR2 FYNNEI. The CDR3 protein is CASIDGTSGTNTGELFF. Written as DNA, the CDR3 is TGTGCCAGCATTGACGGGACTAGCGGCACGAACACCGGGGAGCTGTTTTTT.

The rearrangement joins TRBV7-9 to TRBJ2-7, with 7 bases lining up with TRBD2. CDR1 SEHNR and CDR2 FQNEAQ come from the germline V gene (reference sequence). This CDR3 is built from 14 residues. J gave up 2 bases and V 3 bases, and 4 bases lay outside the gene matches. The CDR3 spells CASSLPSGAYEQYF. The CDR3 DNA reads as TGTGCCAGCAGCTTGCCTAGCGGCGCCTACGAGCAGTACTTC.

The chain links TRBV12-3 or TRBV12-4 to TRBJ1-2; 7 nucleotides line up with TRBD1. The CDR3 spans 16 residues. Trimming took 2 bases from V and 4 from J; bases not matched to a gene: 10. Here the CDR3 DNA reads TGTGCCAGCAGTTTAACCGGACAGGCCTCCTCCTATGGCTACACCTTC. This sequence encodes CASSLTGQASSYGYTF.

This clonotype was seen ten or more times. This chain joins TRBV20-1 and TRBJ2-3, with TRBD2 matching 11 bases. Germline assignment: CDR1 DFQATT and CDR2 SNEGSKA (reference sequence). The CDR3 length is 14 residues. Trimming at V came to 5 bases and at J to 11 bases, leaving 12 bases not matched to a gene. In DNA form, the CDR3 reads TGCAGTGCTTCCGCAACTAGCGGGAGCCAGGGGCAGTATTTT. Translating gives CSASATSGSQGQYF.

This CDR3 is CASSLDRGEKLFF. The CDR3 nucleotides are TGTGCCAGCAGCTTAGACCGAGGCGAAAAACTGTTTTTT. The chain links TRBV7-2 to TRBJ1-4; D uncertain. The CDR3 loop spans 13 amino acids. Germline V gives CDR1 SGHTA, CDR2 FQGNSA. Trimming stripped 1 base from V and 8 bases from J, with 8 bases between.

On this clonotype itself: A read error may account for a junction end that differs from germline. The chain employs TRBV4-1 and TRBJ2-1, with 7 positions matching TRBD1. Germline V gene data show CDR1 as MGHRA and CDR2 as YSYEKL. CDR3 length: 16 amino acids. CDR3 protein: CARSPMVGTALDEQFF. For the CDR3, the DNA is TGCGCCAGGAGCCCCATGGTAGGGACAGCCTTGGATGAGCAGTTCTTC.

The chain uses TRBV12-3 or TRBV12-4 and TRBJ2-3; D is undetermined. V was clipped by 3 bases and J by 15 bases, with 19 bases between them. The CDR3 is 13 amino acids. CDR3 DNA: TGTGCCAGCAGTTTCAAAGGAGCAGATACGGAATATTTT. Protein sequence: CASSFKGADTEYF.

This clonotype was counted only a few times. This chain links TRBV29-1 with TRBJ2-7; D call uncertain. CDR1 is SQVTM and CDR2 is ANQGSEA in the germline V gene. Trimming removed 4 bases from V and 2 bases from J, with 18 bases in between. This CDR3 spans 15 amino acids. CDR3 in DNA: TGCAGCGTTGGCCCTAGGACCGGGCCAACCTACGAGCAGTACTTC. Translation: CSVGPRTGPTYEQYF.

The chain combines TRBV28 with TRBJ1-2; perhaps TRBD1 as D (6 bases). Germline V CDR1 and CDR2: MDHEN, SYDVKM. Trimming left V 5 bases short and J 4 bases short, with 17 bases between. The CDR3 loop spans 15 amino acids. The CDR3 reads CASSRQAPGSYGYTF. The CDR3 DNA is TGTGCCAGCAGTCGACAGGCTCCGGGGTCCTATGGCTACACCTTC.

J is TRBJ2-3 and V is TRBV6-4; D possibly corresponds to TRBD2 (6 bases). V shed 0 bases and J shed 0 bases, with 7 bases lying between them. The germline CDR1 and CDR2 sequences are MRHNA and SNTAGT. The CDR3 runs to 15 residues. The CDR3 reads CASSDSAGSTDTQYF. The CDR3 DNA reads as TGTGCCAGCAGTGACTCTGCGGGGAGCACAGATACGCAGTATTTT.

In DNA, the CDR3 is TGCAGCGTTGAACCCGCCCGCAGGGCCCGATTTAATGAGCAGTTCTTC. Translating it yields CSVEPARRARFNEQFF. The rearrangement links TRBV29-1 to TRBJ2-1; D might be TRBD1 (5 bases). Deletions cut 2 bases from V and 7 bases from J, with 21 bases between. Germline lookup yields CDR1 SQVTM and CDR2 ANQGSEA. The CDR3 spans 16 residues.

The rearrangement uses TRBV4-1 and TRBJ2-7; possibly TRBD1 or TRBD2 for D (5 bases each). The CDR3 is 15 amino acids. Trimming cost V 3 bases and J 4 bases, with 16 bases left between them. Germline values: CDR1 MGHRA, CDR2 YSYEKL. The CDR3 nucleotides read TGCGCCAGCAGCCAGCCCCGGGACGCCGTTTACGAGCAGTACTTC. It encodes CASSQPRDAVYEQYF.

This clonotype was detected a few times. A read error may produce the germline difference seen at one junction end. CDR3 protein: CASSNGISDF. CDR3 coding DNA: TGTGCCAGCAGCAATGGGATTTCTGACTTC. This chain joins TRBV12-3 or TRBV12-4 and TRBJ2-4; no reliable D call. The CDR3 is 10 residues long.

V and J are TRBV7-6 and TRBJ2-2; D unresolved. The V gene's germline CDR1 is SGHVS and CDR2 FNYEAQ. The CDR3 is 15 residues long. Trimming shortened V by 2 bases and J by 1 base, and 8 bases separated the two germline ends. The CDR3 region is CASSLSPRNTGELFF. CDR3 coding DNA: TGTGCCAGCAGCTTATCACCCAGGAACACCGGGGAGCTGTTTTTT.

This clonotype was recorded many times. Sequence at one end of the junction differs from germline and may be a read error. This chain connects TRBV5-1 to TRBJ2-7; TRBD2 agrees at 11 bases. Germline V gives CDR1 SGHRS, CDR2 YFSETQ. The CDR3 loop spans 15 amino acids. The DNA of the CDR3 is TGTGCCAGCAGTTCGGGGACTAGCGGCTCCTACGAGCAGTACTTC. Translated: CASSSGTSGSYEQYF.

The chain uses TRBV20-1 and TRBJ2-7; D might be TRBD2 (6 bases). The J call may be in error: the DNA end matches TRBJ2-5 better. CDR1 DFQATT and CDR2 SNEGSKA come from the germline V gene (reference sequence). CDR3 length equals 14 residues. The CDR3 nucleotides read TGCAGTGCTAGAGATAGCGGCAGAAAAGAGACCCAGTACTTC. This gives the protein CSARDSGRKETQYF.

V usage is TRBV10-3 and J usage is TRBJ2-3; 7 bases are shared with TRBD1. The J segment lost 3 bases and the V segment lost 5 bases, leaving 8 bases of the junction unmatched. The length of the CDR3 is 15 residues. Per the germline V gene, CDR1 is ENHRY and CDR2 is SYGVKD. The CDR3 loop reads CAISLRDSQTDTQYF. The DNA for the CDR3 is TGTGCCATCAGTCTCCGGGACAGCCAGACAGATACGCAGTATTTT.